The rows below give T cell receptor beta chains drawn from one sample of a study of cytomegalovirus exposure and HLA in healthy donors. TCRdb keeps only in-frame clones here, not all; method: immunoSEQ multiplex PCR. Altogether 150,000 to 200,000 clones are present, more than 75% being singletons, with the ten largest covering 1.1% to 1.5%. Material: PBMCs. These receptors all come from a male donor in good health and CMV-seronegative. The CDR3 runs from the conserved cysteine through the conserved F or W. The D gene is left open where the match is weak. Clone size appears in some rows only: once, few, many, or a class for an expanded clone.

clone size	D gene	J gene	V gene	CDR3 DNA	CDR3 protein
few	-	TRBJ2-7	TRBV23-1	TGCGCCAGCAGTCAAAAACAGGGTATTTTCCCCTACGAGCAGTACTTC	CASSQKQGIFPYEQYF
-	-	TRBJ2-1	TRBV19	TGTGCCAGTAGTTCTCGGGGGTGGAACAATGAGCAGTTCTTC	CASSSRGWNNEQFF
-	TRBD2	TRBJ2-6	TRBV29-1	TGCAGCGCTGCTGCAGGGAGGGACTCTGGGGCCAACGTCCTGACTTTC	CSAAAGRDSGANVLTF
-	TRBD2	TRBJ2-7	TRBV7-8	TGTGCCAGCAGTCCTACTAGCGGGGGGTTCTCCTACGAGCAGTACTTC	CASSPTSGGFSYEQYF
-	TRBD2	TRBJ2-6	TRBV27	TGTGCCAGCAGTTTACGGGGACCCCGGGAGGTAACTGGGGCCAACGTCCTGACTTTC	CASSLRGPREVTGANVLTF
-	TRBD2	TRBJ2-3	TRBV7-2	TGTGCCAGCAGCTTAGGGACTAGCGGGGACACAGATACGCAGTATTTT	CASSLGTSGDTDTQYF
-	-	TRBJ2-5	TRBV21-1	TGTGCCAGCAGCAAAATGGCCAGAAAACAAGAGACCCAGTACTTC	CASSKMARKQETQYF
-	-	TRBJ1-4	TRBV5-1	TGCGCCAGCAGCTTGGTGGGGGGGCCCTCATTTTTT	CASSLVGGPSFF
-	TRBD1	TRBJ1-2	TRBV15	TGTGCCACCAGCAGATACAGGGGAGCAAACTATGGCTACACCTTC	CATSRYRGANYGYTF
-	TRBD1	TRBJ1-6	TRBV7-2	TGTGCCAGCAGCCCCCCACGGACAGGGGGAAGACCCCTCCACTTT	CASSPPRTGGRPLHF
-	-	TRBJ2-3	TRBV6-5	TGTGCCAGCAGTTACCAGCTAGGCACAGATACGCAGTATTTT	CASSYQLGTDTQYF
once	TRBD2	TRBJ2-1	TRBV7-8	TGTGCCAGCAGCGTAACTAGCGGGATTATCTACAATGAGCAGTTCTTC	CASSVTSGIIYNEQFF
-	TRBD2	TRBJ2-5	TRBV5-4	TGTGCCAGCAGCGCCAAGGGGCGGGAGCGCGAAGAGACCCAGTACTTC	CASSAKGREREETQYF
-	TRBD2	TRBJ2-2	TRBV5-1	TGCGCCAGCAGCTTCCGACTAGCGGGGGAGTCGACCGGGGAGCTGTTTTTT	CASSFRLAGESTGELFF
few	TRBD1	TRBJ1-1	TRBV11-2	TGTGCCAGCAGCGGACAGGCAACTGAAGCTTTCTTT	CASSGQATEAFF
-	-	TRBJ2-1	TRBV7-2	TGTGCCAGCAGCTTAGCGCAGGGGCAATTCTACAATGAGCAGTTCTTC	CASSLAQGQFYNEQFF
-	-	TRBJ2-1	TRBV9	TGTGCCAGCAGCGTAGTTCACTTTTACAATGAGCAGTTCTTC	CASSVVHFYNEQFF
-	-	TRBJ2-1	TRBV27	TGTGCCAGCAGTTTATCGGATCGGGGGGAGCAGTTCTTC	CASSLSDRGEQFF
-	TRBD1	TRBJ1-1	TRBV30	TGTGCCTGGAGTGGGTACAGGGGATGGGGCACTGAAGCTTTCTTT	CAWSGYRGWGTEAFF
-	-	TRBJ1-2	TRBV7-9	TGTGCCAGCAGCCCCTCTTTTGGCTACACCTTC	CASSPSFGYTF
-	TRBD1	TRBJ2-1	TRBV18	TGTGCCAGCTCACCACTTGGACAGGGGGCGTACAATGAGCAGTTCTTC	CASSPLGQGAYNEQFF
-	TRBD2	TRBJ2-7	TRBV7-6	TGTGCCAGCAGCTCCCTAAGCGGGGGGAAGGACGAGCAGTACTTC	CASSSLSGGKDEQYF
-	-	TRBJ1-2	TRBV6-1	TGTGCCAGCACCCCGGAGCGCGCGTATGGCTACACCTTC	CASTPERAYGYTF
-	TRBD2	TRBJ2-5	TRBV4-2	TGTGCCAGCAGCCAAGAGCGGGGGGGCCAAGAGACCCAGTACTTC	CASSQERGGQETQYF
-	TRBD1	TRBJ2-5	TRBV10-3	TGTGCCATCAGTGAACTCGAGACAGGGGGCCGGGAGACCCAGTACTTC	CAISELETGGRETQYF
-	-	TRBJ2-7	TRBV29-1	TGCAGCGTTGGCCAGGGAAGTATTGGTGGCTACGAGCAGTACTTC	CSVGQGSIGGYEQYF
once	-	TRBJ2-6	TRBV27	TGTGCCAGCAGTTTTGGGGCACCAACTGGGGCCAACGGCCTGACTTTC	CASSFGAPTGANGLTF
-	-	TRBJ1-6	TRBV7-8	TGTGCCAGCAGCCGCGGCAGGGTTAGATATAATTCACCCCTCCACTTT	CASSRGRVRYNSPLHF
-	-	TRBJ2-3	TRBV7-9	TGTGCCAGCAGCTTGAGGGAGATAACAGATACGCAGTATTTT	CASSLREITDTQYF
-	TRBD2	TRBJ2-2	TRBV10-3	TGTGCCATCAGGCCTTGGGGAGCGGGGGGGTCCCCCGGGGAGCTGTTTTTT	CAIRPWGAGGSPGELFF
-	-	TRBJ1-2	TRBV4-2	TGTGCCAGCAGCCAAGATTACAGTTTTGGCTACACCTTC	CASSQDYSFGYTF
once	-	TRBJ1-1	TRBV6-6	TGTGCCAGCAGTTACTCAGGGGAAGGTACTGAAGCTTTCTTT	CASSYSGEGTEAFF
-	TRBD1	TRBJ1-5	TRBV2	TGTGCCAGCAGCTTGCAGGGGGCAAATCAGCCCCAGCATTTT	CASSLQGANQPQHF
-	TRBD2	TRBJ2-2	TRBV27	TGTGCCAGCAGTTTCGAGGTAGCGGGAGCCACCGGGGAGCTGTTTTTT	CASSFEVAGATGELFF
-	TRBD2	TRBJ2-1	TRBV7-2	TGTGCCAGCAGCTTAGGGGCTAGCGGGAGAGTAGACAATGAGCAGTTCTTC	CASSLGASGRVDNEQFF
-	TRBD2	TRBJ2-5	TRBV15	TGTGCCACCAGCGGGAGGAAAGGACTAGCGGTACAAGAGACCCAGTACTTC	CATSGRKGLAVQETQYF
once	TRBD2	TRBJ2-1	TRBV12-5	TGTGCTAGTGGTTTGGTGACGGGACTAGCGGGAGCCGAGAACAATGAGCAGTTCTTC	CASGLVTGLAGAENNEQFF
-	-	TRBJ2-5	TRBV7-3	TGTGCCAGCAGCTTAAGGGGGCTAAATGGAGAGACCCAGTACTTC	CASSLRGLNGETQYF
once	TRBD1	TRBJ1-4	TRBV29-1	TGCAGCGTTGAAGACCCCTCGACAGGGTTTGAGGGACTGTTTTTT	CSVEDPSTGFEGLFF
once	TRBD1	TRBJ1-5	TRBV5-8	TGTGCCAGCAGCCTGGGACAGGCGGTTGGTAGCAATCAGCCCCAGCATTTT	CASSLGQAVGSNQPQHF
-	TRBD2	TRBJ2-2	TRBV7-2	TGTGCCAGCAGCCTCCACCTACTAGCGGGAGGGTCCGGGGAGCTGTTTTTT	CASSLHLLAGGSGELFF
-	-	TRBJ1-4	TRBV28	TGTGCCAGCAGCCTACCGACAGATTATAATGAAAAACTGTTTTTT	CASSLPTDYNEKLFF
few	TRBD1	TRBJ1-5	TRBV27	TGTGCCAGCAGCTGGACAGGGCCCAATCAGCCCCAGCATTTT	CASSWTGPNQPQHF
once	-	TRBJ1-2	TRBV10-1	TGCGCCAGCAGTGTGTCGGGGGAAGGGACTCGGGACTATGGCTACACCTTC	CASSVSGEGTRDYGYTF